This T cell receptor (beta chain) was identified in a study of human T cells and chemical hapten exposure (dated by TCRdb to the early 2020s). Broadly, across the study: For sensitization, 2% DPC in acetone was applied to a 2 cm by 2 cm area of upper inner arm skin. The mostly female patient cohort included alopecia areata with under or over 50% scalp involvement, alopecia totalis and alopecia universalis. The libraries were sequenced as a pool, and the TCR yield per sample differed mostly because of small variations in library volumes within the pool. Patch testing was performed on the upper back with Finn chambers containing 0.01% DPC, and the patch tests were scored after 6 days according to International Contact Dermatitis Research Group standards. For TCR sequencing, blood came from about 28 alopecia patients at anywhere from one to four time points (pre-sensitization, 2, 6 and 24 weeks). Patient blood was sampled pre-sensitization (week 0) and at 2, 6 and about 24 weeks after DPC sensitization. Throughout the approximately 22-week study period, patients were also given weekly therapeutic DPC doses on the scalp. The study tracked peripheral blood TCR repertoire changes in vivo during primary and secondary sensitization to the hapten diphenylcyclopropenone (DPC) in alopecia patients. Beyond this particular receptor, the publication reports: The number of TCRs above 1 in 1000 frequency did not change with DPC sensitization; there was no evidence of global repertoire structure alterations. Repeated subsampling changed both the strength of the expansion versus patch-test correlation and the threshold at which that correlation became significant. Patch test score was positively correlated with the number of PT1 expanded TCRs, with significance at thresholds 8, 16 and 32 but not at 4. Significantly more large CDR3 similarity clusters were formed by expanded TCRs than by pre-sensitization or healthy control sets, consistent with antigen-driven responses. Alopecia, a presumed autoimmune disease, was present in all patients, so the immune response of the patients might differ from that of healthy individuals.

This clonotype was counted between two and nine times. There is no known antigen for this receptor. The sample holds no much larger clone one base away, and base qualities are not on file. The sample's time point label, in plain terms: patch test 2, 6 weeks after DPC sensitization. What the treatment or condition label conveys for this sample: therapeutic diphenylcyclopropenone sensitization with weekly scalp DPC. Blood at each patch-test visit was drawn before the patch test was applied. Patients were considered eligible if aged 18 to 70, diagnosed with alopecia and deemed suitable for DPC therapy, and patients were excluded if pregnant. Total RNA was extracted from unfractionated whole blood that had been collected in Tempus Blood RNA tubes. The CDR3 sequence holds 16 residues, the cysteine and phenylalanine included. CDR3 DNA is the only sequence kept; it has 48 bases, read in frame from the first base. Sequences DFQATT (CDR1) and SNEGSKA (CDR2) are obtained from the germline V gene (reference sequence). Here V drops 0 bases and J drops 5 bases, and the junction holds 8 bases not matched to any gene.

Library generation was performed with RACE. Sequencing took place on a NextSeq 500. During library preparation, unique molecular identifiers were attached to individual cDNA molecules so that TCRs could be counted quantitatively and reproducibly. Both TCR alpha and TCR beta chains were sequenced from each blood RNA sample. On the authors' methods: Samples had a median of roughly 98,000 TCRs, with a range from roughly 23,224 to 700,000. The Decombinator software suite was used to annotate V, J and CDR3 in the TCR reads. For the PS versus PT1 abundance plots, all samples were subsampled to the same number of TCRs (28,000). Expanded TCRs were defined as absent before sensitization and observed at least eight times at the 2-week time point. The raw public reads went through TCRdb reprocessing: fastp at Q25, MiXCR clone calling, in-frame beta chains kept. Every CDR3 protein is listed once, alongside the most common genes and DNA of its rows. The V and J calls come from TCRdb's annotation, not from the publication. This sample gives about 380,000 distinct CDR3 sequences in total; just under 6.5% of them show up just once. The top ten clonotypes cover roughly 5.4% of the sample.

This receptor was identified in a woman aged 18-30 years with alopecia areata. Some clones in this sample may be carry-over from other donors' samples. Here the chain combines TRBV20-1 and TRBJ2-3, with 10 junctional bases fitting TRBD1. Sequences were derived from whole blood, sampled in connection with sensitization to the hapten diphenylcyclopropenone (DPC). Here is the DNA: TGCAGTGCTAGAGATCTGGGACAGGGGTTGAGAGATACGCAGTATTTT. Translated, it gives CSARDLGQGLRDTQYF.